This T cell receptor (beta chain) stems from a study of blood T cell repertoires in COVID-19. The wider study: T cells, B-cell-depleted T cells, or PBMCs supplied cDNA or gDNA.

Profiling relied on immunoSEQ multiplex PCR, and the TCRdb table lists in-frame clones only, not all of them. Here the sample spans 200,000 or so clones, around four fifths being singletons. Germline CDR1 is SGDLS and CDR2 is YYNGEE. V shed 4 bases and J 6 bases; nucleotides not matched to a gene: 12. The CDR3 spans 15 residues. The sequenced sample consisted of peripheral blood. V is TRBV9 and J is TRBJ1-2; the match to TRBD1 covers 7 bases. The clonotype comes from a woman in her thirties with acute or convalescent COVID-19. DNA of the CDR3: TGTGCCAGCAGCTTCCAAGGGGGCAGGGGCGATGGCTACACCTTC. Its protein product is CASSFQGGRGDGYTF. The full variable domain, its missing parts supplied by reference TRBV9 and TRBJ1-2, is DSGVTQTPKHLITATGQRVTLRCSPRSGDLSVYWYQQSLDQGLQFLIQYYNGEERAKGNILERFSAQQFPDLHSELNLSSLELGDSALYFCASSFQGGRGDGYTFGSGTRLTVV.